The clone carrying this T cell receptor (beta chain) was detected only a few times. MiXCR, run by TCRdb on the RACE reads, gives a single entry per CDR3 protein. Found here are under 450,000 distinct CDR3 sequences, nearly 5% of them singletons; the top ten hold under 2.5%. V shed 4 bases and J shed 6 bases, with 13 bases lying between them. The V gene's germline CDR1 is DFQATT and CDR2 SNEGSKA (reference sequence). CDR3 length equals 13 residues. Time point denoted: patch test 1, 2 weeks after DPC sensitization. Treatment noted: therapeutic diphenylcyclopropenone sensitization with weekly scalp DPC. The sample originates from a study of human T cells and chemical hapten exposure.

The sequences come from whole blood, collected in connection with sensitization to the hapten diphenylcyclopropenone (DPC). The V gene is TRBV20-1, the J gene TRBJ1-5; D may be TRBD1 (6 bases). The receptor's source is a woman between 50 and 59 years old with alopecia areata. Some clones in this sample may be carry-over from other donors' samples. CDR3 coding DNA: TGCAGTGCTAACCCAGGGGTTAGTCAGCCCCAGCATTTT. Its translation: CSANPGVSQPQHF.